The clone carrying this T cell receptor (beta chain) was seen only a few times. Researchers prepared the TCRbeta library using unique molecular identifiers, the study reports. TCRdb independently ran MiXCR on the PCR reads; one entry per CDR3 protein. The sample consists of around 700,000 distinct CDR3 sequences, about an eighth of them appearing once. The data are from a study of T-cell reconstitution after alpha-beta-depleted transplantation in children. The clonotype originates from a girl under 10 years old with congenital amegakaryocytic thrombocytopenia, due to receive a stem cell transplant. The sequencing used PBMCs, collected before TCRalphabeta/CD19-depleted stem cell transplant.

CDR3 DNA: TGCAGTGCTCATCGACAGCCGTCCTACGAGCAGTACTTC. Translated: CSAHRQPSYEQYF. The chain is built from TRBV20-1 and TRBJ2-7; possible D gene TRBD1, 5 bases. Germline V gives CDR1 DFQATT, CDR2 SNEGSKA (reference sequence). CDR3 length: 13 amino acids. V was cut by 5 bases and J by 1 base, with 12 bases left in between.